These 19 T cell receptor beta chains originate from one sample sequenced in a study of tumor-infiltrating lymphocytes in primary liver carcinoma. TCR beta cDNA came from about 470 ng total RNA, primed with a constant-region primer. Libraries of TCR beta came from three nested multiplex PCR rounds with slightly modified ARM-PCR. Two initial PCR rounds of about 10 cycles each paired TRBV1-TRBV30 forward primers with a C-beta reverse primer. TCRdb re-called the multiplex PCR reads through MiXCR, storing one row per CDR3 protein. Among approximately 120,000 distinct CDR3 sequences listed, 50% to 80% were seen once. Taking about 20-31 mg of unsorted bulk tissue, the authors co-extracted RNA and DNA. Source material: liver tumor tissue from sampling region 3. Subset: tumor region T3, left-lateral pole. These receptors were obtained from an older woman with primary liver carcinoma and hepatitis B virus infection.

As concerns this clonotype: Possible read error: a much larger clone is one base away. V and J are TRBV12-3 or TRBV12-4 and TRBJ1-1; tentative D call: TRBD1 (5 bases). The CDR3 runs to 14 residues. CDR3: CASSLEQANTEALF. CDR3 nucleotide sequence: TGTGCCAGCAGTTTAGAACAGGCGAACACTGAAGCTCTCTTT.

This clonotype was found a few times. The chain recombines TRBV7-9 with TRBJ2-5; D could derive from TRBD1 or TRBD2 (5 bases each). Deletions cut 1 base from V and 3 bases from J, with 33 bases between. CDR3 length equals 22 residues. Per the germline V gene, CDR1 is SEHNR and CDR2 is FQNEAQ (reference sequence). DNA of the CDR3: TGTGCCAGCAGCTTAGAGGCATTCTTGCCTCCCGGGACGGGACCCCGGGAAGAGACCCAGTACTTC. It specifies CASSLEAFLPPGTGPREETQYF.

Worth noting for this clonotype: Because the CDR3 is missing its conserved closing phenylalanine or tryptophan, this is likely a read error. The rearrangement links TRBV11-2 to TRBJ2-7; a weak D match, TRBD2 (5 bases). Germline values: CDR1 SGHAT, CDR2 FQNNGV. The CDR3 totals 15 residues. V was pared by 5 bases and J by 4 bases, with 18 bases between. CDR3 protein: CASSETGSSFYEQYI. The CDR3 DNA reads TGTGCCAGCAGCGAGACCGGGTCTAGCTTTTACGAGCAGTACATC.

CDR3 region: CSAGWEYEIYEQYF. The CDR3 nucleotides read TGCAGCGCTGGGTGGGAGTATGAGATCTACGAGCAGTACTTC. The J gene is TRBJ2-7, the V gene TRBV29-1, with D perhaps matching TRBD2 (5 bases). Germline lookup yields CDR1 SQVTM and CDR2 ANQGSEA. Trimming shortened V by 7 bases and J by 3 bases, and 19 bases separated the two germline ends. This CDR3 contains 14 residues.

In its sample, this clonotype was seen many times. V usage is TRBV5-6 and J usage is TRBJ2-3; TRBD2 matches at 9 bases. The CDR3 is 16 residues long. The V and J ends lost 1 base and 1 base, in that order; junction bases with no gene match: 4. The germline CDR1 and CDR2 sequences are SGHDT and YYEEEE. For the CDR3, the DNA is TGTGCCAGCAGCTTGTTAGCGGGAGTTGGCACAGATACGCAGTATTTT. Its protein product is CASSLLAGVGTDTQYF.

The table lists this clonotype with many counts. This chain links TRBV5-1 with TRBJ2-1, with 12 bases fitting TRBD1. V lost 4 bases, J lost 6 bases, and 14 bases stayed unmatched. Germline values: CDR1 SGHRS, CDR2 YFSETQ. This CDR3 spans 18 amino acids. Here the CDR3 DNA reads TGCGCCAGCAGCCCGGAACCCGGTGGGGACAGGGGGCGCAATGAGCAGTTCTTC. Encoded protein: CASSPEPGGDRGRNEQFF.

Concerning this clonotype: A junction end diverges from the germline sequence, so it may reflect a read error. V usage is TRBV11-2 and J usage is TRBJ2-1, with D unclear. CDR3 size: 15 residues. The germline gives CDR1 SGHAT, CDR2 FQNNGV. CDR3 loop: CASSLARQPGNEQLF. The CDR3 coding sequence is TGTGCCAGTAGCTTAGCTCGCCAGCCCGGCAATGAACAGCTCTTC.

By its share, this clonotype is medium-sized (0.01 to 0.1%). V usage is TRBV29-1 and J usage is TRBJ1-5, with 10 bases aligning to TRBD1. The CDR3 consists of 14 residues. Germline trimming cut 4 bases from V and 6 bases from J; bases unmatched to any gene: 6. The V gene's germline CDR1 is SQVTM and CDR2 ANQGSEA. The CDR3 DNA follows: TGCAGCGTTGCGGGACAGGGGATGGGTCAGCCCCAGCATTTT. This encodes CSVAGQGMGQPQHF.

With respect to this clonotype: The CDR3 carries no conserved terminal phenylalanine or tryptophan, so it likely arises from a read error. The CDR3 DNA is TGTGCAAGCAGTCTGCGACGTGGGAATACGCAGTATTCT. Translated, it gives CASSLRRGNTQYS. The rearrangement links TRBV11-2 to TRBJ2-3; D not resolved. CDR1 and CDR2 (germline): SGHAT, FQNNGV. This CDR3 contains 13 residues.

In nucleotides, the CDR3 is TGTGCCAGCAGCCACAAGGGGTTAGCGGGAGCGGCTAATGAGCAGTTCTTC. It specifies CASSHKGLAGAANEQFF. The chain carries TRBV7-9 and TRBJ2-1, with TRBD2 matching 9 bases. CDR1 and CDR2 (germline): SEHNR, FQNEAQ (reference sequence). This CDR3 spans 17 amino acids. Trimming cost V 5 bases and J 7 bases; bases outside gene matches: 15.

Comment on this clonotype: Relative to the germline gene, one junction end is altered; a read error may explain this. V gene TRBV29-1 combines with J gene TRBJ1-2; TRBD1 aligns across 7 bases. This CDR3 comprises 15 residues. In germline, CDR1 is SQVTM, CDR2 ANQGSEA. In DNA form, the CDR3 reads TGCAGCGTTGAAGATCCAGTCAGGGGGGGCTATTGCTACACCTTC. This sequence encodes CSVEDPVRGGYCYTF.

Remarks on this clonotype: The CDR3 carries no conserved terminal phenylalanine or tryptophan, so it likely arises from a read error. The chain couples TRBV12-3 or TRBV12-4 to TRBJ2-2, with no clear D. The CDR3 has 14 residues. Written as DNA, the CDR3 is TGTGCAAGCAGTTTCGACCCCCTCGCCGGGGAGCTGTTTTTA. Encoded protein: CASSFDPLAGELFL.

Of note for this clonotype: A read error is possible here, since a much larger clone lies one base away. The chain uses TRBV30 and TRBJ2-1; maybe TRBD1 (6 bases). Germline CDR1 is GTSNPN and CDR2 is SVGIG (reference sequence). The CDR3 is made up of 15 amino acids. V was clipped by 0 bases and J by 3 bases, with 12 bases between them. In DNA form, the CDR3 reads TGTGCCTGGAGTGTGGGACAAGGGAACTACAATGAGCAGTTCTTC. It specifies CAWSVGQGNYNEQFF.

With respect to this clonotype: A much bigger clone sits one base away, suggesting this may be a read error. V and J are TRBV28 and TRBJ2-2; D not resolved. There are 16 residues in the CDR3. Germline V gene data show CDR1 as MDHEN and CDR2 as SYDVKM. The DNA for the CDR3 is TGTGTCAGCAGTGATCGGTCCCCAAAGCTTTCCGGGGAGCTGTTTTTT. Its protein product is CVSSDRSPKLSGELFF.

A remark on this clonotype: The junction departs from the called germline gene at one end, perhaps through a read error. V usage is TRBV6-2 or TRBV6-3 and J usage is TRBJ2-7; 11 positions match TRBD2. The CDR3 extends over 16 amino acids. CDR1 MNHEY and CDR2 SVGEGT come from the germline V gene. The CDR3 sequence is CTSSLTTSGNSYEQYF. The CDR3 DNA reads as TGTACCAGCAGTCTCACGACTAGCGGGAACTCATACGAGCAGTACTTC.

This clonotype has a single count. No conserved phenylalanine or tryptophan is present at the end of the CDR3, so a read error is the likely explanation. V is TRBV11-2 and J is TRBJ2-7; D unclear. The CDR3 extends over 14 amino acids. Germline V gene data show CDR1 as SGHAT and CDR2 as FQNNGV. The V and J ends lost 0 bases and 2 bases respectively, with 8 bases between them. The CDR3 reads CASSLEVCPYEQYL. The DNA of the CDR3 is TGTGCCAGCAGCTTAGAAGTATGTCCCTACGAGCAGTACTTA.

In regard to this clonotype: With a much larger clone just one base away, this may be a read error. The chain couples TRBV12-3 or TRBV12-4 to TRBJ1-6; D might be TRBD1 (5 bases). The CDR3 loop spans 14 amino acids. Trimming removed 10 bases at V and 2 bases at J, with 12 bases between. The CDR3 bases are TGTGCCAACACCATGGGGGCCTATAATTCACCCCTCCACTTT. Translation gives CANTMGAYNSPLHF.

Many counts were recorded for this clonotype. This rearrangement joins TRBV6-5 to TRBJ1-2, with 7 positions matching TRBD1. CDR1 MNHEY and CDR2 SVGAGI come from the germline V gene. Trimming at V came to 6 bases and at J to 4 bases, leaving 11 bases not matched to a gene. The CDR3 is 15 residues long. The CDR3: CASRPRGDSVYGYTF. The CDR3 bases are TGTGCCAGCAGGCCTCGCGGGGACAGCGTCTATGGCTACACCTTC.

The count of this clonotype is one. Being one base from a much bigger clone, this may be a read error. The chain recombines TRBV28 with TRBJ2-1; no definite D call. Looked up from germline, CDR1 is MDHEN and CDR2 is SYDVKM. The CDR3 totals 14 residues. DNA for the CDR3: TGTGTCAGCAAAGCTTCGAACTCCTACAATGAGCAGTTCTTC. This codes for CVSKASNSYNEQFF. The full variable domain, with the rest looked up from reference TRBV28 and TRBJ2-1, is DVKVTQSSRYLVKRTGEKVFLECVQDMDHENMFWYRQDPGLGLRLIYFSYDVKMKEKGDIPEGYSVSREKKERFSLILESASTNQTSMYLCVSKASNSYNEQFFGPGTRLTVL.